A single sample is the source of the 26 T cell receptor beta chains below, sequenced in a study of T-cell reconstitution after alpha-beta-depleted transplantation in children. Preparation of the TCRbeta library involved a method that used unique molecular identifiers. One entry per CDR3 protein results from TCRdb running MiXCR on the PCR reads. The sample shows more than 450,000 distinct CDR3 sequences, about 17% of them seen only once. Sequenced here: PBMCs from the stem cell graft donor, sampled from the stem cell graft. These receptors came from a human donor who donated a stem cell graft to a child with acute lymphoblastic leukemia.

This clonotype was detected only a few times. The CDR3 sequence: CASRGGGNQPQHF. The CDR3 DNA reads as TGTGCCAGCAGGGGGGGCGGCAATCAGCCCCAGCATTTT. The chain uses TRBV2 and TRBJ1-5, with D perhaps matching TRBD1 (6 bases). The germline V gene has CDR1 SNHLY and CDR2 FYNNEI. The CDR3 spans 13 residues. Trimming left V 6 bases short and J 2 bases short, with 8 bases between.

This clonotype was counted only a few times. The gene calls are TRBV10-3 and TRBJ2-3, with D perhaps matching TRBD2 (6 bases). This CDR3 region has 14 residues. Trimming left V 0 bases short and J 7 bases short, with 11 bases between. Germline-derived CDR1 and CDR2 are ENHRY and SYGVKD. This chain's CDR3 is CAISESERVHTQYF. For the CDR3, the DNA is TGTGCCATCAGTGAGTCGGAGCGGGTTCATACGCAGTATTTT.

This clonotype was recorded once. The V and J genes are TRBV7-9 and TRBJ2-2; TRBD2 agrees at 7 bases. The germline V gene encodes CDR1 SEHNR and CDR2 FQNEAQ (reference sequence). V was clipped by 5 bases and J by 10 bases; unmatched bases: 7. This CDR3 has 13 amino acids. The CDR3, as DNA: TGTGCCAGCAGCATCGGCGCGGGAGCGGAGCTGTTTTTT. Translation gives CASSIGAGAELFF.

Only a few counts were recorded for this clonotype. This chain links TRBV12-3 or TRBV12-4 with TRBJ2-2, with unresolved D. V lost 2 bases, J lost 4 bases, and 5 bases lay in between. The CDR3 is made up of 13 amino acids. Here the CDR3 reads CASSLKITGELFF. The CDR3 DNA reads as TGTGCCAGCAGTTTAAAAATCACCGGGGAGCTGTTTTTT.

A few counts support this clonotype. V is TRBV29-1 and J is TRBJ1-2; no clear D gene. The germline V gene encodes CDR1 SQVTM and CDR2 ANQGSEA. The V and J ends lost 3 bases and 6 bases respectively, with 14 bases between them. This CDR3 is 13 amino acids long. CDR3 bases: TGCAGCGTTGACAGGCGTTCTGGGAATGGCTACACCTTC. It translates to CSVDRRSGNGYTF.

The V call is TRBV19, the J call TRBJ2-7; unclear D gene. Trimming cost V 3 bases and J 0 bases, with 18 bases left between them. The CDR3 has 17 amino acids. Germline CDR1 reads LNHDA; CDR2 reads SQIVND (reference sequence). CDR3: CASSIPLGSTHSYEQYF. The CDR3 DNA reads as TGTGCCAGTAGTATCCCTCTGGGATCAACTCACTCCTACGAGCAGTACTTC.

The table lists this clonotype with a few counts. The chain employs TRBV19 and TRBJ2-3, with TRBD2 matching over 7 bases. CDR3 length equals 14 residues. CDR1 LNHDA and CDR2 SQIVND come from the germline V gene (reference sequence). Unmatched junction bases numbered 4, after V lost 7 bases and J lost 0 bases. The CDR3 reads CASTQRESTDTQYF. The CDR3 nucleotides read TGTGCCAGTACACAGCGGGAAAGCACAGATACGCAGTATTTT.

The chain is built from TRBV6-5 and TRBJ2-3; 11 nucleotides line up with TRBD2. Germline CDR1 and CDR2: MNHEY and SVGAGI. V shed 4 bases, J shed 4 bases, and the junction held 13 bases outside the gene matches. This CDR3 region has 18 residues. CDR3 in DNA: TGTGCCAGCAGTTCTGTCCATTTAGCGGGAGGGCGCCCAGATACGCAGTATTTT. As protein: CASSSVHLAGGRPDTQYF.

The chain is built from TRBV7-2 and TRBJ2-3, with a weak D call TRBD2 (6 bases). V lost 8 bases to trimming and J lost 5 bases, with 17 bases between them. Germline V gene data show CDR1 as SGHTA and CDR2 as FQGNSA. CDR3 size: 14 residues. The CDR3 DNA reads TGTGCCAGCGGTGCCGGGAGCTCCCGAGATACGCAGTATTTT. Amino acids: CASGAGSSRDTQYF. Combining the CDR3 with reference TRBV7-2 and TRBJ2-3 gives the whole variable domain GAGVSQSPSNKVTEKGKDVELRCDPISGHTALYWYRQSLGQGLEFLIYFQGNSAPDKSGLPSDRFSAERTGGSVSTLTIQRTQQEDSAVYLCASGAGSSRDTQYFGPGTRLTVL.

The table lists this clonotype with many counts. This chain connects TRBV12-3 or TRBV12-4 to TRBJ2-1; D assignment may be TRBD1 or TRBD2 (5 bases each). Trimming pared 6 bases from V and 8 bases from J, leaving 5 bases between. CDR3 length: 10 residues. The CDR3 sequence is CASRGDEQFF. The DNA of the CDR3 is TGTGCCAGCAGGGGGGATGAGCAGTTCTTC.

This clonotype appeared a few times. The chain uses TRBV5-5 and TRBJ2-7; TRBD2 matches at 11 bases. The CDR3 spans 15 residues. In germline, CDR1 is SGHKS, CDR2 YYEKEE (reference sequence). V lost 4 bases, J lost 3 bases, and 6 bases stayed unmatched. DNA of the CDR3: TGTGCCAGCAGCGCAGGACTAGCGGGCCTCTACGAGCAGTACTTC. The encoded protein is CASSAGLAGLYEQYF.

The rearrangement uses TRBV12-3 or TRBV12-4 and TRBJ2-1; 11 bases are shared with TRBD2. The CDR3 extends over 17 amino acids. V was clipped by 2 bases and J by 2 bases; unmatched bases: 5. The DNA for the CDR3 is TGTGCCAGCAGTTTAACTACGGGACTAGCGGCCTACAATGAGCAGTTCTTC. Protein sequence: CASSLTTGLAAYNEQFF.

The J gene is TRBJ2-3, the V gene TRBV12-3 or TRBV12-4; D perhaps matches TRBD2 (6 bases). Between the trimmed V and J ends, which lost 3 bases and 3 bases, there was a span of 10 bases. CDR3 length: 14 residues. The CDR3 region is CASSLRGITDTQYF. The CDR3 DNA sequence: TGTGCCAGCAGTTTGCGCGGGATAACAGATACGCAGTATTTT.

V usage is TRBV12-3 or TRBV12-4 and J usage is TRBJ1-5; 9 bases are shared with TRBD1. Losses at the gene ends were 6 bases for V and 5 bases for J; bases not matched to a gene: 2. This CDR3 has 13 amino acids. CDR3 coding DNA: TGTGCCAGCAGACGGACAGGGGATCAGCCCCAGCATTTT. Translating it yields CASRRTGDQPQHF.

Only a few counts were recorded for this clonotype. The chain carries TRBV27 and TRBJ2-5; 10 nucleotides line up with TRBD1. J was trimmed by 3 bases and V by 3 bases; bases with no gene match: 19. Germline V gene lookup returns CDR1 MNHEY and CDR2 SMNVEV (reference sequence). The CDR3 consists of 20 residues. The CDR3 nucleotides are TGTGCCAGCAGTTTCTACGGGACAGGGGCCGGACTAGAGAAAAAAGAGACCCAGTACTTC. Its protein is CASSFYGTGAGLEKKETQYF.

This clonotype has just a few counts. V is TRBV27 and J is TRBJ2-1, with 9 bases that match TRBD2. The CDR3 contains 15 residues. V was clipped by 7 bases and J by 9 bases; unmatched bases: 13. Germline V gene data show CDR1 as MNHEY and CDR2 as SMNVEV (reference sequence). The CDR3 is CASIKVAGGPREQFF. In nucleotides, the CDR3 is TGTGCCAGCATAAAGGTTGCGGGAGGGCCTCGTGAGCAGTTCTTC.

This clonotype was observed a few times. CDR3 nucleotides: TGCGCCAGCAGCCCGGGACTAGGGAGCTCCTACGAGCAGTACTTC. This translates into CASSPGLGSSYEQYF. The chain couples TRBV5-1 to TRBJ2-7, with 8 bases aligning to TRBD2. The germline CDR1 and CDR2 sequences are SGHRS and YFSETQ. Trimming at V came to 4 bases and at J to 0 bases, leaving 6 bases not matched to a gene. This CDR3 is built from 15 residues.

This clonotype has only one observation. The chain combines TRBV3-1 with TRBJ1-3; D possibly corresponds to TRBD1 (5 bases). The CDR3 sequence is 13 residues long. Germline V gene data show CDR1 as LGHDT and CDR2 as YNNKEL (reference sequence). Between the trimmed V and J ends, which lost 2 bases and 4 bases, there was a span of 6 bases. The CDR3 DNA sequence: TGTGCCAGCAGCCAAAGGGGAGGAAACACCATATATTTT. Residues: CASSQRGGNTIYF.

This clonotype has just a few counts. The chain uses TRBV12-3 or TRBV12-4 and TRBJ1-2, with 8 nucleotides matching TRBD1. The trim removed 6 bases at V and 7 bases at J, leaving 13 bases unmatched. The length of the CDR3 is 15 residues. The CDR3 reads CASSPSRQGAGGYTF. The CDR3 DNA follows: TGTGCCAGCAGCCCCAGTCGCCAGGGGGCAGGTGGCTACACCTTC.

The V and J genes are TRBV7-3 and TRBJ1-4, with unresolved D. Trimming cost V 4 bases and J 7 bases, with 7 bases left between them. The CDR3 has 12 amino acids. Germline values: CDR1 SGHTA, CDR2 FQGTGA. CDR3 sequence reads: CASSSLSEKLFF. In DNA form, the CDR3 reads TGTGCCAGCAGCTCCTTGAGTGAAAAACTGTTTTTT. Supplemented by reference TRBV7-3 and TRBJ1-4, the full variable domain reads GAGVSQTPSNKVTEKGKYVELRCDPISGHTALYWYRQSLGQGPEFLIYFQGTGAADDSGLPNDRFFAVRPEGSVSTLKIQRTERGDSAVYLCASSSLSEKLFFGSGTQLSVL.

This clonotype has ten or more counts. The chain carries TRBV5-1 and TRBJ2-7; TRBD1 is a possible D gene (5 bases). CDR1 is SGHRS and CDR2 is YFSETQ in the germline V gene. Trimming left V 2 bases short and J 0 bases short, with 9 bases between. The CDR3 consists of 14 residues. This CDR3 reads CASSLQASSYEQYF. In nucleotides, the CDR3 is TGCGCCAGCAGCTTACAGGCTAGCTCCTACGAGCAGTACTTC.

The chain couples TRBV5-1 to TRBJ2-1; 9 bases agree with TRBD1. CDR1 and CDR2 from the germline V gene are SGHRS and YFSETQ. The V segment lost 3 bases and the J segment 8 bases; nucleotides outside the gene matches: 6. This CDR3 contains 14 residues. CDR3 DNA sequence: TGCGCCAGCAGCTCGGGACAGGGTCTCGATGAGCAGTTCTTC. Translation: CASSSGQGLDEQFF. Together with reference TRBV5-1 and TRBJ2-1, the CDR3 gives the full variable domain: KAGVTQTPRYLIKTRGQQVTLSCSPISGHRSVSWYQQTPGQGLQFLFEYFSETQRNKGNFPGRFSGRQFSNSRSEMNVSTLELGDSALYLCASSSGQGLDEQFFGPGTRLTVL.

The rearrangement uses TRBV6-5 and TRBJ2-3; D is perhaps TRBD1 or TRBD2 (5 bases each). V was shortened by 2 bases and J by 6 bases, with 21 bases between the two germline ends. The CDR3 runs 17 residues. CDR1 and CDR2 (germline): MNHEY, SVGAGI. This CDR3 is CASSYAGELGVGDTQYF. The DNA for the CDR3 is TGTGCCAGCAGTTACGCCGGGGAGTTAGGGGTGGGGGATACGCAGTATTTT.

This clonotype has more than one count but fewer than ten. CDR3 DNA: TGTGCCAGCAGCTTAGGGGGAGCGAGAGATGAGCAGTTCTTC. It translates to CASSLGGARDEQFF. The chain is built from TRBV7-9 and TRBJ2-1; weak D call: TRBD2 (5 bases). This CDR3 has 14 residues. Germline V lookup: CDR1 SEHNR, CDR2 FQNEAQ (reference sequence). V lost 1 base and J 8 bases, leaving 12 bases between the germline ends.

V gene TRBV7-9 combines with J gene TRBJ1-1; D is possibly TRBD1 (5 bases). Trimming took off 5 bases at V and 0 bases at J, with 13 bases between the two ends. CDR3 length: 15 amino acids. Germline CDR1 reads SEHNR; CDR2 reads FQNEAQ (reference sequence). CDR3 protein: CASSTEGPLNTEAFF. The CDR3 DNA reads TGTGCCAGCAGCACAGAGGGGCCCCTGAACACTGAAGCTTTCTTT. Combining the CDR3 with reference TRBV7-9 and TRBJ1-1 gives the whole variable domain DTGVSQNPRHKITKRGQNVTFRCDPISEHNRLYWYRQTLGQGPEFLTYFQNEAQLEKSRLLSDRFSAERPKGSFSTLEIQRTEQGDSAMYLCASSTEGPLNTEAFFGQGTRLTVV.

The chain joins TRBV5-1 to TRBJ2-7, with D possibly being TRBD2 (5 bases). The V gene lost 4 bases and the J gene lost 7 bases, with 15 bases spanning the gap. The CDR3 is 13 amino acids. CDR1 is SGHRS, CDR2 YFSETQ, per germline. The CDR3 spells CASSLGRAGEQYF. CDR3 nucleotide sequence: TGCGCCAGCAGCCTCGGACGGGCGGGTGAGCAGTACTTC.